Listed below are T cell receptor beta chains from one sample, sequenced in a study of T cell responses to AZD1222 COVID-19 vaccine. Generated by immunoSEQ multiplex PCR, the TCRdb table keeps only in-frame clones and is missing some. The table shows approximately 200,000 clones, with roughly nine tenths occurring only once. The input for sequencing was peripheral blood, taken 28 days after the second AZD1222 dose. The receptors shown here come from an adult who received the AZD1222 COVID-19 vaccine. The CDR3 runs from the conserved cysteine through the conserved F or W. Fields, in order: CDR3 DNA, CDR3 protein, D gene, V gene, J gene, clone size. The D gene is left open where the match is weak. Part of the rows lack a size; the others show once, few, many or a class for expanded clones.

CDR3nt: TGTGCCAGCTCCGACCGGGACATGATGTGGAATCAGCCCCAGCATTTT; CDR3aa: CASSDRDMMWNQPQHF; d_gene: NA; v_gene: TRBV2; j_gene: TRBJ1-5; abundance: NA
CDR3nt: TGTGCCAGCGGGGGGAGCACTGAAGCTTTCTTT; CDR3aa: CASGGSTEAFF; d_gene: NA; v_gene: TRBV2; j_gene: TRBJ1-1; abundance: NA
CDR3nt: TGCGCCAGCAGCTCTCGGTCCGGGGTGCCTAATGAAAAACTGTTTTTT; CDR3aa: CASSSRSGVPNEKLFF; d_gene: NA; v_gene: TRBV5-1; j_gene: TRBJ1-4; abundance: NA
CDR3nt: TGTGCCAGCAGTCGAAGCGGGAGAGCCGACAATGAGCAGTTCTTC; CDR3aa: CASSRSGRADNEQFF; d_gene: TRBD2; v_gene: TRBV6-5; j_gene: TRBJ2-1; abundance: NA
CDR3nt: TGTGCCAGCAGTTCCCCCGGGACTAGTCTGGATGAGCAGTTCTTC; CDR3aa: CASSSPGTSLDEQFF; d_gene: TRBD2; v_gene: TRBV27; j_gene: TRBJ2-1; abundance: NA
CDR3nt: TGTGCCAGCAGTCTGACAGTTAACTATGGCTACACCTTC; CDR3aa: CASSLTVNYGYTF; d_gene: NA; v_gene: TRBV12-3/TRBV12-4; j_gene: TRBJ1-2; abundance: few
CDR3nt: TGTGCCAGCAGTTTTCAAGGCCACGGCTACACCTTC; CDR3aa: CASSFQGHGYTF; d_gene: NA; v_gene: TRBV12-3/TRBV12-4; j_gene: TRBJ1-2; abundance: NA
CDR3nt: TGTGCCAGCAGTGAAGGCGGCGGGAGGGCCAATGAGCAGTTCTTC; CDR3aa: CASSEGGGRANEQFF; d_gene: TRBD2; v_gene: TRBV6-1; j_gene: TRBJ2-1; abundance: NA
CDR3nt: TGTGCCAGCAGCGTAGGGACTAGCGGGAGCACAGATACGCAGTATTTT; CDR3aa: CASSVGTSGSTDTQYF; d_gene: TRBD2; v_gene: TRBV9; j_gene: TRBJ2-3; abundance: NA
CDR3nt: TGTGCCAGCAGCCCGCCGGGTCAGGGGGTGAGTGGCTACACCTTC; CDR3aa: CASSPPGQGVSGYTF; d_gene: TRBD1; v_gene: TRBV5-6; j_gene: TRBJ1-2; abundance: NA
CDR3nt: TGTGCCAGCAGTCAGCGGGAACGGCTCGAGCAGTACTTC; CDR3aa: CASSQRERLEQYF; d_gene: TRBD2; v_gene: TRBV6-5; j_gene: TRBJ2-7; abundance: NA
CDR3nt: TGTGCCAGCAGCCCAGAGGGCGAAAAACTGTTTTTT; CDR3aa: CASSPEGEKLFF; d_gene: NA; v_gene: TRBV6-5; j_gene: TRBJ1-4; abundance: few
CDR3nt: TGTGCCAGCAGCCTTTCGCGGGGTTACGAGCAGTACTTC; CDR3aa: CASSLSRGYEQYF; d_gene: NA; v_gene: TRBV3-1/TRBV3-2; j_gene: TRBJ2-7; abundance: once
CDR3nt: TGTGCCAGCAGTTACGAGTTCCAGGGTGGCACTGAAGCTTTCTTT; CDR3aa: CASSYEFQGGTEAFF; d_gene: NA; v_gene: TRBV6-2/TRBV6-3; j_gene: TRBJ1-1; abundance: NA
CDR3nt: TGTGCCAGCAGCCAAGGGGAGACAGGGGAACGCACTGAAGCTTTCTTT; CDR3aa: CASSQGETGERTEAFF; d_gene: TRBD1; v_gene: TRBV3-1/TRBV3-2; j_gene: TRBJ1-1; abundance: NA
CDR3nt: TGTGCCAGCGGAATCAGGGTGATGGGGGATCAGCCCCAGCATTTT; CDR3aa: CASGIRVMGDQPQHF; d_gene: NA; v_gene: TRBV28; j_gene: TRBJ1-5; abundance: NA
CDR3nt: TGTGCCACCAGCGGAGGACTAGCGGGGTACAATGAGCAGTTCTTC; CDR3aa: CATSGGLAGYNEQFF; d_gene: TRBD2; v_gene: TRBV15; j_gene: TRBJ2-1; abundance: NA
CDR3nt: TGTGCCAGCAGCCACGACTCCCTAAGCTCCTACAATGAGCAGTTCTTC; CDR3aa: CASSHDSLSSYNEQFF; d_gene: NA; v_gene: TRBV4-2; j_gene: TRBJ2-1; abundance: NA
CDR3nt: TGTGCCAGCAGGGCCGCCTACGAGCAGTACTTC; CDR3aa: CASRAAYEQYF; d_gene: NA; v_gene: TRBV3-1/TRBV3-2; j_gene: TRBJ2-7; abundance: NA
CDR3nt: TGCGCCAGCAAGCCTCAGTTTGAAGGTTTTGGCTACACCTTC; CDR3aa: CASKPQFEGFGYTF; d_gene: NA; v_gene: TRBV5-1; j_gene: TRBJ1-2; abundance: once
CDR3nt: TGTGCCACCAGCACCTCTCGGGGGAGAGACCCGCATACGCAGTATTTT; CDR3aa: CATSTSRGRDPHTQYF; d_gene: NA; v_gene: TRBV15; j_gene: TRBJ2-3; abundance: NA
CDR3nt: TGTGCCAGCAGCAAAGGGACAGGCGCCTATAACTATGGCTACACCTTC; CDR3aa: CASSKGTGAYNYGYTF; d_gene: TRBD1; v_gene: TRBV3-1/TRBV3-2; j_gene: TRBJ1-2; abundance: NA
CDR3nt: TGTGCCAGCAGCTTAAATGGGGGGCCCTACAATGAGCAGTTCTTC; CDR3aa: CASSLNGGPYNEQFF; d_gene: NA; v_gene: TRBV11-2; j_gene: TRBJ2-1; abundance: NA
CDR3nt: TGTGCCAGCAGCCCCAGACCGACAGGGACCAGTCAGCCCCAGCATTTT; CDR3aa: CASSPRPTGTSQPQHF; d_gene: TRBD1; v_gene: TRBV7-8; j_gene: TRBJ1-5; abundance: NA
CDR3nt: TGTGCCAGCAGCCCTCTATCCGGACTAGCGGGAGTATCCTACGAGCAGTACTTC; CDR3aa: CASSPLSGLAGVSYEQYF; d_gene: TRBD2; v_gene: TRBV6-2/TRBV6-3; j_gene: TRBJ2-7; abundance: NA
CDR3nt: TGTGCCATCAGTGAAAGGGGAACTGAAGCTTTCTTT; CDR3aa: CAISERGTEAFF; d_gene: NA; v_gene: TRBV10-3; j_gene: TRBJ1-1; abundance: NA
CDR3nt: TGTGCCACCAGTGATTTGGGGACAGGGAATGAGCAGTTCTTC; CDR3aa: CATSDLGTGNEQFF; d_gene: TRBD1; v_gene: TRBV24-1; j_gene: TRBJ2-1; abundance: NA